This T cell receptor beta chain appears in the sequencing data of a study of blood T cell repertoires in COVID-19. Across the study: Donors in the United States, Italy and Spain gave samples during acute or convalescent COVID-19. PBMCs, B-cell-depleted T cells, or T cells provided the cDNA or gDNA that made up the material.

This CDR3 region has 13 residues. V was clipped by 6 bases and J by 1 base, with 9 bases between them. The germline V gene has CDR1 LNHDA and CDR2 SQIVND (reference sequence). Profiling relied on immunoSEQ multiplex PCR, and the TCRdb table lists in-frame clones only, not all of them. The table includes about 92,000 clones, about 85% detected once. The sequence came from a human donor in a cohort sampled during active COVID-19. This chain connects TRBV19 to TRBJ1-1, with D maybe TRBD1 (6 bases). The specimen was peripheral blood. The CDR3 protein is CASSGTSNTEAFF. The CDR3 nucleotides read TGTGCCAGTAGCGGGACATCGAACACTGAAGCTTTCTTT.